Following are 22 T cell receptor beta chains from one sample sequenced in a study of spatial heterogeneity in lung cancer. Time point specified: sample taken at primary tumor resection. Unsorted samples of tumor, nontumor lung or frozen PBMC had their whole RNA sequenced. TCRdb independently ran MiXCR on the 5' RACE reads; one entry per CDR3 protein. There are about 90,000 distinct CDR3 sequences in the sample; about 9.4% occur only once, and less than 9% lies in the top ten. The source material was PBMCs, sampled at surgery. Source of these receptors: a male donor with early-stage non-small cell lung cancer.

This chain connects TRBV10-3 to TRBJ2-1; 10 bases align to TRBD2. Germline trimming cut 7 bases from V and 2 bases from J; bases unmatched to any gene: 5. The CDR3 consists of 15 residues. The V gene's germline CDR1 is ENHRY and CDR2 SYGVKD. The CDR3 nucleotides are TGTGCCATCAATCCGGGACTAGCGACCTACAATGAGCAGTTCTTC. Protein sequence: CAINPGLATYNEQFF.

The V gene is TRBV6-5, the J gene TRBJ2-7; tentative D call: TRBD1 (5 bases). Germline V gives CDR1 MNHEY, CDR2 SVGAGI. Trimming shortened V by 5 bases and J by 3 bases, and 17 bases separated the two germline ends. This CDR3 comprises 15 residues. CDR3 sequence: CASSPGFTAGYEQYF. CDR3 coding DNA: TGTGCCAGCAGTCCAGGGTTCACGGCAGGCTACGAGCAGTACTTC.

This clonotype was seen only a few times. The chain joins TRBV5-1 to TRBJ2-3; D gene ambiguous. CDR3 length: 14 amino acids. CDR1 and CDR2 from the germline V gene are SGHRS and YFSETQ. V was shortened by 3 bases and J by 5 bases, with 13 bases between the two germline ends. The CDR3 sequence: CASSSGDPGDTQYF. CDR3 sequence (DNA): TGCGCCAGCAGCTCGGGCGATCCGGGAGATACGCAGTATTTT.

This clonotype came up many times. The chain combines TRBV20-1 with TRBJ1-2; D gene uncertain. Deletions cut 5 bases from V and 1 base from J, with 8 bases between. This CDR3 is built from 12 residues. Germline CDR1 reads DFQATT; CDR2 reads SNEGSKA (reference sequence). The CDR3 DNA is TGCAGTGCTGGCTCGAGTAACTATGGCTACACCTTC. This codes for CSAGSSNYGYTF.

This clonotype has just a few counts. The chain joins TRBV6-2 or TRBV6-3 to TRBJ1-1; 7 nucleotides line up with TRBD1. V lost 5 bases and J lost 2; bases outside the gene matches: 11. Germline lookup yields CDR1 MNHEY and CDR2 SVGEGT. This CDR3 has 16 amino acids. The CDR3 protein is CASSHRQGAINTEAFF. The DNA for the CDR3 is TGTGCCAGCAGTCACCGACAGGGCGCAATCAACACTGAAGCTTTCTTT.

This clonotype was detected a few times. The chain uses TRBV5-1 and TRBJ2-2, with 9 bases aligning to TRBD2. The germline V gene encodes CDR1 SGHRS and CDR2 YFSETQ. V shed 1 base, J shed 4 bases, and the junction held 2 bases outside the gene matches. The CDR3 sequence is 15 residues long. CDR3 residues: CASSLRTSATGELFF. CDR3 nucleotide sequence: TGCGCCAGCAGCTTGCGGACTAGCGCCACCGGGGAGCTGTTTTTT. The whole variable domain, remainder taken from reference TRBV5-1 and TRBJ2-2, is KAGVTQTPRYLIKTRGQQVTLSCSPISGHRSVSWYQQTPGQGLQFLFEYFSETQRNKGNFPGRFSGRQFSNSRSEMNVSTLELGDSALYLCASSLRTSATGELFFGEGSRLTVL.

This sequence joins TRBV29-1 and TRBJ1-2, with D unresolved. V was shortened by 1 base and J by 0 bases, with 9 bases between the two germline ends. Per the germline V gene, CDR1 is SQVTM and CDR2 is ANQGSEA. This CDR3 comprises 14 residues. The CDR3 DNA reads TGCAGCGTTGAAGGCGGCCCCTCTAACTATGGCTACACCTTC. It yields the protein CSVEGGPSNYGYTF.

The chain recombines TRBV16 with TRBJ1-5; D is possibly TRBD1 (5 bases). CDR1 and CDR2 (germline): KGHSY, FQNENV. The CDR3 extends over 14 amino acids. V was trimmed by 4 bases and J by 4 bases, leaving 11 bases between them. The CDR3 DNA follows: TGTGCCAGCAGCCGGTCGACAGAAAATCAGCCCCAGCATTTT. It encodes CASSRSTENQPQHF. The entire variable domain, with the rest obtained from reference TRBV16 and TRBJ1-5, is as follows: GEEVAQTPKHLVRGEGQKAKLYCAPIKGHSYVFWYQQVLKNEFKFLISFQNENVFDETGMPKERFSAKCLPNSPCSLEIQATKLEDSAVYFCASSRSTENQPQHFGDGTRLSIL.

This clonotype has a count of ten or more. DNA of the CDR3: TGTGCCAGCAGTTACTCGAACGGGAACATTCAGTACTTC. Translated: CASSYSNGNIQYF. This chain links TRBV6-2 or TRBV6-3 with TRBJ2-4, with D hard to call. The CDR3 is 13 residues long. Germline V gene sequence: CDR1 MNHEY, CDR2 SVGEGT. Trimming shortened V by 0 bases and J by 7 bases, and 7 bases separated the two germline ends.

This clonotype was counted between two and nine times. J is TRBJ1-4 and V is TRBV2; tentative D call: TRBD1 (6 bases). The CDR3 spans 15 residues. V lost 5 bases and J lost 7, with 17 bases in between. Looked up from germline, CDR1 is SNHLY and CDR2 is FYNNEI. For the CDR3, the DNA is TGTGCCAGCAGTCCTCAGGGGAAGGGAGGTGAAAAACTGTTTTTT. Translation gives CASSPQGKGGEKLFF. Complete variable domain (other parts from reference TRBV2 and TRBJ1-4): EPEVTQTPSHQVTQMGQEVILRCVPISNHLYFYWYRQILGQKVEFLVSFYNNEISEKSEIFDDQFSVERPDGSNFTLKIRSTKLEDSAMYFCASSPQGKGGEKLFFGSGTQLSVL.

The sample holds many counts of this clonotype. This chain connects TRBV7-9 to TRBJ2-7, with D perhaps matching TRBD1 or TRBD2 (7 bases each). Germline V gives CDR1 SEHNR, CDR2 FQNEAQ (reference sequence). The V and J ends lost 4 bases and 2 bases respectively, with 18 bases between them. The CDR3 consists of 16 residues. The CDR3 DNA sequence: TGTGCCAGCAGCTCCCAGCAGGGGGGGGGCCCCTACGAGCAGTACTTC. Its translation: CASSSQQGGGPYEQYF.

This clonotype has at least ten counts. The J gene is TRBJ2-1, the V gene TRBV29-1, with D perhaps TRBD2 (6 bases). The CDR3 length is 12 residues. Germline V gene lookup returns CDR1 SQVTM and CDR2 ANQGSEA. The ends were cut back, 2 bases at V and 7 bases at J, with 9 bases in the middle. CDR3 sequence: CSVERDSNEQFF. The CDR3 DNA reads as TGCAGCGTTGAACGGGACTCTAATGAGCAGTTCTTC.

This chain connects TRBV5-1 to TRBJ2-5; the match to TRBD2 covers 9 bases. V lost 4 bases to trimming and J lost 4 bases; unmatched junction nucleotides: 8. CDR1 and CDR2 from the germline V gene are SGHRS and YFSETQ. CDR3 length equals 15 residues. CDR3 DNA: TGCGCCAGCAGCCTGATGGGACTAGCTTCAGAGACCCAGTACTTC. Its protein product is CASSLMGLASETQYF.

There are a few counts of this clonotype. This chain links TRBV2 with TRBJ2-7; D is undetermined. Germline values: CDR1 SNHLY, CDR2 FYNNEI. Trimming shortened V by 7 bases and J by 4 bases, and 8 bases separated the two germline ends. The CDR3 consists of 11 residues. CDR3 DNA sequence: TGTGCCAGCAAGGCGGAATACGAGCAGTACTTC. It translates to CASKAEYEQYF.

This chain joins TRBV12-3 or TRBV12-4 and TRBJ1-2, with unresolved D. The CDR3 extends over 13 amino acids. V shed 2 bases and J shed 2 bases, with 6 bases lying between them. This CDR3 reads CASSLKENYGYTF. CDR3 DNA: TGTGCCAGCAGTTTAAAAGAGAACTATGGCTACACCTTC.

This clonotype was recorded many times. The chain carries TRBV28 and TRBJ1-5, with D unresolved. CDR1 is MDHEN, CDR2 SYDVKM, per germline. Trimming removed 6 bases from V and 0 bases from J, with 6 bases in between. This CDR3 contains 13 residues. The CDR3 region is CASSFYSNQPQHF. The CDR3 DNA follows: TGTGCCAGCAGCTTTTATAGCAATCAGCCCCAGCATTTT.

This clonotype was seen only a few times. CDR3 coding DNA: TGTGCCAGCAGCGCGGGACTAGCGGGAGCGGGCGGGGAGCTGTTTTTT. Translation gives CASSAGLAGAGGELFF. V gene TRBV9 combines with J gene TRBJ2-2; 14 nucleotides match TRBD2. Germline CDR1 and CDR2: SGDLS and YYNGEE. J gave up 7 bases and V 3 bases, and 5 bases lay outside the gene matches. The CDR3 extends over 16 amino acids.

This clonotype was counted a few times. The chain joins TRBV20-1 to TRBJ1-2, with D maybe TRBD1 (6 bases). Trimming removed 5 bases from V and 5 bases from J, with 18 bases in between. Germline CDR1 DFQATT, CDR2 SNEGSKA (reference sequence). The length of the CDR3 is 14 residues. The CDR3 is CSAQVTGFKYGYTF. The CDR3, as DNA: TGCAGTGCTCAGGTTACAGGGTTCAAGTATGGCTACACCTTC.

V and J are TRBV3-1 and TRBJ2-7; tentatively, D is TRBD1 or TRBD2 (5 bases each). The CDR3 is 14 amino acids. V lost 6 bases to trimming and J lost 3 bases, with 15 bases between them. In germline, CDR1 is LGHDT, CDR2 YNNKEL (reference sequence). CDR3: CASRGTSSSYEQYF. CDR3 DNA: TGTGCCAGCAGAGGGACCTCCTCCAGCTACGAGCAGTACTTC.

This clonotype was counted only a few times. This chain uses TRBV29-1 with TRBJ2-5; D not certain. Per germline, CDR1 SQVTM and CDR2 ANQGSEA. This CDR3 comprises 13 residues. Trimming pared 3 bases from V and 5 bases from J, leaving 13 bases between. As DNA, the CDR3 is TGCAGCGTTGACCTGGAAAGGGTGGAGACCCAGTACTTC. Protein product: CSVDLERVETQYF. The variable domain in full, with the rest retrieved from reference TRBV29-1 and TRBJ2-5, is SAVISQKPSRDICQRGTSLTIQCQVDSQVTMMFWYRQQPGQSLTLIATANQGSEATYESGFVIDKFPISRPNLTFSTLTVSNMSPEDSSIYLCSVDLERVETQYFGPGTRLLVL.

This clonotype appeared many times. This CDR3 is CSVEMGTSGGAYNEQFF. The CDR3 DNA reads as TGCAGCGTTGAAATGGGGACTAGCGGGGGAGCTTACAATGAGCAGTTCTTC. The chain carries TRBV29-1 and TRBJ2-1, with 14 bases identical to TRBD2. The CDR3 extends over 17 amino acids. Germline loops: CDR1 SQVTM, CDR2 ANQGSEA. With 2 bases clipped from V and 4 bases from J, the junction kept 7 bases outside the gene matches.

This clonotype was observed at least ten times. The gene calls are TRBV9 and TRBJ2-1; D perhaps matches TRBD2 (5 bases). Germline values: CDR1 SGDLS, CDR2 YYNGEE. The CDR3 spans 15 residues. The V and J ends lost 4 bases and 8 bases respectively, with 19 bases between them. The CDR3 sequence is CASSPSFGLRDEQFF. DNA of the CDR3: TGTGCCAGCAGCCCCAGCTTCGGACTTAGGGATGAGCAGTTCTTC. The full variable domain, completed using reference TRBV9 and TRBJ2-1, is DSGVTQTPKHLITATGQRVTLRCSPRSGDLSVYWYQQSLDQGLQFLIQYYNGEERAKGNILERFSAQQFPDLHSELNLSSLELGDSALYFCASSPSFGLRDEQFFGPGTRLTVL.